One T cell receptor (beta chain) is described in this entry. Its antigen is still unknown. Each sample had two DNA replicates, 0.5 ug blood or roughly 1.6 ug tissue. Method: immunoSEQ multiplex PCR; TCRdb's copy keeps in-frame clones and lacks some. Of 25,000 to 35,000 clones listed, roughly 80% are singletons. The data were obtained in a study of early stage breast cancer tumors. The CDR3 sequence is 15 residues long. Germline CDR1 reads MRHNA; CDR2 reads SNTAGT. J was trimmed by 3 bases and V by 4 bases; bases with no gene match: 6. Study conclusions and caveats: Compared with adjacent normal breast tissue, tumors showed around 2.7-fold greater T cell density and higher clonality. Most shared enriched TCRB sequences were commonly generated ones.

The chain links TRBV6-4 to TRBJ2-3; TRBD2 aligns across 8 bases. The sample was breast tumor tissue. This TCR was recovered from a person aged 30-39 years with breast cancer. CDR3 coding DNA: TGTGCCAGCAGTGCTGCGGGAGGATCGACAGATACGCAGTATTTT. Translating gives CASSAAGGSTDTQYF.